These T cell receptor beta chains were read from a single sample in a study of blood T cell repertoires in COVID-19. Assay used: immunoSEQ multiplex PCR; TCRdb lists only in-frame clones, some missing. Of about 280,000 clones listed, more than 85% are singletons. Sequenced: peripheral blood. These receptors were obtained from a man aged 40-50 years with acute or convalescent COVID-19. The CDR3 runs from the conserved cysteine through the conserved F or W. The D gene is left open where the match is weak. Not all rows give a size; the values are once, few, many and, for expanded clones, a class.

D	V	J	size	CDR3	DNA
.	TRBV12-5	TRBJ1-1	.	CASGRQLLNTEAFF	TGTGCTAGTGGCCGACAGCTACTGAACACTGAAGCTTTCTTT
.	TRBV9	TRBJ2-7	.	CASSAGVSLYEQYF	TGTGCCAGCAGCGCAGGGGTTTCCCTCTACGAGCAGTACTTC
TRBD1	TRBV3-1/TRBV3-2	TRBJ1-2	.	CASSLNRGPFDGYTF	TGTGCCAGCAGCCTCAACAGGGGCCCCTTTGATGGCTACACCTTC
TRBD2	TRBV6-5	TRBJ2-7	.	CASGSRTRLNEQYF	TGTGCCAGCGGGTCACGGACTAGGCTTAACGAGCAGTACTTC
.	TRBV11-2	TRBJ2-1	.	CASSLRGTYSDEQFF	TGTGCCAGCAGCTTACGGGGGACCTACAGCGATGAGCAGTTCTTC
TRBD1	TRBV19	TRBJ1-2	.	CASSTRDSNYGYTF	TGTGCCAGTAGTACCCGGGACAGCAACTATGGCTACACCTTC
.	TRBV19	TRBJ1-4	.	CASSRQRTNEKLFF	TGTGCCAGTAGTAGACAGAGAACTAATGAAAAACTGTTTTTT
TRBD2	TRBV4-1	TRBJ2-7	.	CASSLGPEGLANYEQYF	TGCGCCAGCAGCCTTGGCCCGGAGGGACTAGCGAACTACGAGCAGTACTTC
.	TRBV11-2	TRBJ2-1	few	CASSWTHNEQFF	TGTGCCAGCAGTTGGACTCACAATGAGCAGTTCTTC
.	TRBV12-3/TRBV12-4	TRBJ2-3	.	CASSLTADTQYF	TGTGCCAGCAGTCTAACGGCAGATACGCAGTATTTT
.	TRBV18	TRBJ1-3	.	CASSPTEATSGNTIYF	TGTGCCAGCTCACCGACGGAGGCCACCTCTGGAAACACCATATATTTT
.	TRBV7-2	TRBJ1-2	.	CAISGWGYGYTF	TGTGCCATATCAGGGTGGGGCTATGGCTACACCTTC
.	TRBV19	TRBJ1-6	.	CASSIVENSPLHF	TGTGCCAGTAGTATAGTAGAGAATTCACCCCTCCACTTT
.	TRBV5-1	TRBJ1-2	.	CASSLSQNYGYTF	TGCGCCAGCAGCTTATCGCAGAACTATGGCTACACCTTC